Described below is a single T cell receptor (beta chain) sequence and its context. The CDR3 has 15 residues. The V and J ends lost 4 bases and 4 bases, in that order; junction bases with no gene match: 9. CDR1 and CDR2 (germline): LGHNA, YNFKEQ. In the original analysis: Amplification of reference gene primers was used by the study to estimate nucleated cell counts. The repertoire was sequenced with immunoSEQ multiplex PCR; TCRdb's copy has only in-frame clones and lacks some. That table supplies the V and J calls and clone size; D and trimming were determined from the DNA. The table lists tens of thousands of clones, around 84% of them singletons. This entry comes from a study of blood T cell repertoires in COVID-19. Overall study: The samples span acute and convalescent COVID-19 from the United States, Italy and Spain. Nucleic acid was either cDNA or gDNA, and it came from T cells, B-cell-depleted T cells, or PBMCs.

The TCR originated in a human donor in a cohort sampled during active or convalescent COVID-19. Sequences were obtained from peripheral blood. This chain joins TRBV4-2 and TRBJ1-1; 7 bases align to TRBD1. The CDR3 DNA follows: TGTGCCAGCAGCCCGGAGGGGGCGAAGGGCACTGAAGCTTTCTTT. This sequence encodes CASSPEGAKGTEAFF.